These T cell receptor beta chains were read from a single sample in a study of PD-1 blockade in classical Hodgkin lymphoma. The repertoire was sequenced with immunoSEQ multiplex PCR; TCRdb's copy has only in-frame clones and lacks some. This table has tens of thousands of clones, about 88% appearing once. Sequenced here: peripheral blood mononuclear cells (PBMCs), sampled at baseline. These receptor sequences come from a human donor with classical Hodgkin lymphoma. CDR3s include the opening cysteine and the closing phenylalanine or tryptophan. Each record gives: D gene, clone size, J gene, V gene, CDR3 DNA, CDR3 protein. A D gene is named only where the DNA matches it firmly. The size entry is marked missing in some rows and otherwise reads once, few, many or a size class.

d_call: TRBD1
clone_size: once
j_call: TRBJ2-7
v_call: TRBV6-6
cdr3_nt: TGTGCCAGCAGTTACTCGGGACAGATGATAAACTACGAGCAGTACTTC
cdr3_aa: CASSYSGQMINYEQYF

d_call: TRBD1
clone_size: NA
j_call: TRBJ1-1
v_call: TRBV29-1
cdr3_nt: TGCAGCGTTGGGGGGACAGGGGGCGCGGGCACTGAAGCTTTCTTT
cdr3_aa: CSVGGTGGAGTEAFF

d_call: TRBD2
clone_size: NA
j_call: TRBJ2-7
v_call: TRBV27
cdr3_nt: TGTGCCAGCAGTGCCCAAACTAGCGGGACTTCCTACGAGCAGTACTTC
cdr3_aa: CASSAQTSGTSYEQYF

d_call: NA
clone_size: once
j_call: TRBJ2-7
v_call: TRBV7-9
cdr3_nt: TGTGCCAGCAGCTTTGCCTTGGGGAGAACCTACGAGCAGTACTTC
cdr3_aa: CASSFALGRTYEQYF

d_call: NA
clone_size: NA
j_call: TRBJ1-4
v_call: TRBV4-1
cdr3_nt: TGCGCCAGCAGCCATAGGACGTCTAATGAAAAACTGTTTTTT
cdr3_aa: CASSHRTSNEKLFF

d_call: NA
clone_size: NA
j_call: TRBJ2-2
v_call: TRBV19
cdr3_nt: TGTGCCAGTAGTATGGGCCTCGGGGCCATAGCCGGGGAGCTGTTTTTT
cdr3_aa: CASSMGLGAIAGELFF

d_call: TRBD1
clone_size: NA
j_call: TRBJ2-5
v_call: TRBV29-1
cdr3_nt: TGCAGCGTTACGAAGGGGACAGGGTTTTCGGAGACCCAGTACTTC
cdr3_aa: CSVTKGTGFSETQYF

d_call: NA
clone_size: NA
j_call: TRBJ1-2
v_call: TRBV7-9
cdr3_nt: TGTGCCAGCACCTACCCATTGGACTATGGCTACACCTTC
cdr3_aa: CASTYPLDYGYTF

d_call: NA
clone_size: NA
j_call: TRBJ1-1
v_call: TRBV9
cdr3_nt: TGTGCCAGCAGTCCCATAGGACAGAACACTGAAGCTTTCTTT
cdr3_aa: CASSPIGQNTEAFF

d_call: NA
clone_size: NA
j_call: TRBJ1-4
v_call: TRBV5-4
cdr3_nt: TGTGCCAGCAGCCTCCCGGACGGTGAAAAACTGTTTTTT
cdr3_aa: CASSLPDGEKLFF

d_call: NA
clone_size: once
j_call: TRBJ2-3
v_call: TRBV28
cdr3_nt: TGTGCCAGCAGTTTAGACACCCACACAGATACGCAGTATTTT
cdr3_aa: CASSLDTHTDTQYF

d_call: NA
clone_size: NA
j_call: TRBJ2-7
v_call: TRBV7-2
cdr3_nt: TGTGCCAGCAGCTTAGCGGTGTTTGGGGGGAACTACGAGCAGTACTTC
cdr3_aa: CASSLAVFGGNYEQYF

d_call: TRBD1
clone_size: NA
j_call: TRBJ1-2
v_call: TRBV28
cdr3_nt: TGTGCCAGCAGTTTTAGGGACAGGGGCTATGGCTACACCTTC
cdr3_aa: CASSFRDRGYGYTF

d_call: TRBD2
clone_size: NA
j_call: TRBJ2-7
v_call: TRBV5-1
cdr3_nt: TGCGCCAGCAGCTCTGCGGGAGTAGCCGAGCAGTACTTC
cdr3_aa: CASSSAGVAEQYF

d_call: NA
clone_size: once
j_call: TRBJ2-5
v_call: TRBV7-9
cdr3_nt: TGTGCCAGCAGCTTAATAGGGTTTGAGACCCAGTACTTC
cdr3_aa: CASSLIGFETQYF

d_call: NA
clone_size: NA
j_call: TRBJ1-1
v_call: TRBV29-1
cdr3_nt: TGCAGCGTTGAAGATCCCGTCAGGGCGGTAGTAAGCACTGAAGCTTTCTTT
cdr3_aa: CSVEDPVRAVVSTEAFF

d_call: NA
clone_size: once
j_call: TRBJ1-1
v_call: TRBV5-1
cdr3_nt: TGCGCCAGCAGCCCTGTCCGGATGAACACTGAAGCTTTCTTT
cdr3_aa: CASSPVRMNTEAFF

d_call: NA
clone_size: NA
j_call: TRBJ2-3
v_call: TRBV28
cdr3_nt: TGTGCCAGCACTATCTGGACTAGCACAGATACGCAGTATTTT
cdr3_aa: CASTIWTSTDTQYF

d_call: NA
clone_size: NA
j_call: TRBJ2-7
v_call: TRBV6-9
cdr3_nt: TGTGCCAGCAGTTACATGGGGGGCGTCTACGAGCAGTACTTC
cdr3_aa: CASSYMGGVYEQYF

d_call: TRBD2
clone_size: NA
j_call: TRBJ2-7
v_call: TRBV7-3
cdr3_nt: TGTGCCAGCAGCCTGCTAGCGGATGGGTCCGAGCAGTACTTC
cdr3_aa: CASSLLADGSEQYF

d_call: NA
clone_size: NA
j_call: TRBJ2-1
v_call: TRBV12-1
cdr3_nt: TGTGCCAGCAACCGGACCCTTAGCGGGGGATACAATGAGCAGTTCTTC
cdr3_aa: CASNRTLSGGYNEQFF

d_call: NA
clone_size: NA
j_call: TRBJ2-7
v_call: TRBV2
cdr3_nt: TGTGCCAGCACCAACTCCTACGAGCAGTACTTC
cdr3_aa: CASTNSYEQYF

d_call: TRBD2
clone_size: once
j_call: TRBJ2-7
v_call: TRBV4-2
cdr3_nt: TGTGCCAGCAGCCAAGATCAGTCGCGGGGGGGCGAGCAGTACTTC
cdr3_aa: CASSQDQSRGGEQYF

d_call: NA
clone_size: NA
j_call: TRBJ2-5
v_call: TRBV5-4
cdr3_nt: TGTGCCAGCAGCTTAAGGGTCCAAGAGACCCAGTACTTC
cdr3_aa: CASSLRVQETQYF

d_call: NA
clone_size: large
j_call: TRBJ1-2
v_call: TRBV27
cdr3_nt: TGTGCCAGCAGTTCTCAGGGGAGCTATGGCTACACCTTC
cdr3_aa: CASSSQGSYGYTF

d_call: TRBD2
clone_size: NA
j_call: TRBJ2-2
v_call: TRBV7-6
cdr3_nt: TGTGCCAGCAGCCAAAATTACGTACTAGCGGGGGAAAACACCGGGGAGCTGTTTTTT
cdr3_aa: CASSQNYVLAGENTGELFF

d_call: TRBD2
clone_size: few
j_call: TRBJ2-4
v_call: TRBV28
cdr3_nt: TGTGCCAGCAGACCCCCCGGGACTAGCGGGATGAGTCGAGAAAACATTCAGTACTTC
cdr3_aa: CASRPPGTSGMSRENIQYF

d_call: NA
clone_size: once
j_call: TRBJ1-1
v_call: TRBV10-3
cdr3_nt: TGTGCCATCAGTGTGTATCTGAACACTCTGAACACTGAAGCTTTCTTT
cdr3_aa: CAISVYLNTLNTEAFF

d_call: NA
clone_size: NA
j_call: TRBJ1-5
v_call: TRBV28
cdr3_nt: TGTGCCAGCAGCCCTGATCAGCCCCAGCATTTT
cdr3_aa: CASSPDQPQHF

d_call: NA
clone_size: NA
j_call: TRBJ2-7
v_call: TRBV12-2
cdr3_nt: TGTGCAAGTCGCTTAGCGGGACAAAGCTACGAGCAGTACTTC
cdr3_aa: CASRLAGQSYEQYF

d_call: TRBD1
clone_size: once
j_call: TRBJ1-6
v_call: TRBV28
cdr3_nt: TGTGCCAGCAGTTTACTAACCGGACAGGGGTCGTTACTTCACTTT
cdr3_aa: CASSLLTGQGSLLHF

d_call: NA
clone_size: few
j_call: TRBJ1-1
v_call: TRBV27
cdr3_nt: TGTGCCAGCAGTTTAATCCCCGACAGTCTGAACACTGAAGCTTTCTTT
cdr3_aa: CASSLIPDSLNTEAFF

d_call: TRBD1
clone_size: NA
j_call: TRBJ2-1
v_call: TRBV30
cdr3_nt: TGTGCCTTACAAGGACAGGATGATGAGCAGTTCTTC
cdr3_aa: CALQGQDDEQFF

d_call: TRBD1
clone_size: NA
j_call: TRBJ2-5
v_call: TRBV5-1
cdr3_nt: TGCGCCAGCAGCCCCGGACAGGGAAGACAAGAGACCCAGTACTTC
cdr3_aa: CASSPGQGRQETQYF

d_call: NA
clone_size: NA
j_call: TRBJ2-3
v_call: TRBV18
cdr3_nt: TGTGCCAGCTCACCATCAGATACGCAGTATTTT
cdr3_aa: CASSPSDTQYF

d_call: NA
clone_size: NA
j_call: TRBJ1-1
v_call: TRBV27
cdr3_nt: TGTGCCAGCAGTTTGAAAAGGGTGACTGAAGCTTTCTTT
cdr3_aa: CASSLKRVTEAFF

d_call: NA
clone_size: NA
j_call: TRBJ1-5
v_call: TRBV5-1
cdr3_nt: TGCGCCAGCAGCTTGGGTTCCGGGGATCAGCCCCAGCATTTT
cdr3_aa: CASSLGSGDQPQHF

d_call: NA
clone_size: once
j_call: TRBJ2-7
v_call: TRBV28
cdr3_nt: TGTGCCAGCAGTACCCGGACAGTCTACGAGCAGTACTTC
cdr3_aa: CASSTRTVYEQYF

d_call: NA
clone_size: NA
j_call: TRBJ2-7
v_call: TRBV2
cdr3_nt: TGTGCCAGCAGTGGTCTCGGGAACTACGAGCAGTACTTC
cdr3_aa: CASSGLGNYEQYF